This note documents a single TCR beta chain sequence. This sample was taken from a study of cytomegalovirus exposure and HLA in healthy donors. Primers: 60 Vbeta forward and 13 Jbeta reverse. Profiled with immunoSEQ multiplex PCR; TCRdb holds only in-frame clones, not every one. Here the sample spans around 150,000 clones, around nine tenths being singletons. Trimming pared 8 bases from V and 5 bases from J, leaving 18 bases between. Germline V lookup: CDR1 SNHLY, CDR2 FYNNEI. CDR3 length: 14 residues. This sequence was found in a woman aged 25-40 years in good health and CMV-seronegative. The source material was PBMCs. This chain uses TRBV2 with TRBJ1-1; a weak D match, TRBD1 (6 bases). The CDR3 is CASGTTLLWTEAFF. The CDR3 DNA sequence: TGTGCCAGCGGGACAACCTTACTTTGGACTGAAGCTTTCTTT.